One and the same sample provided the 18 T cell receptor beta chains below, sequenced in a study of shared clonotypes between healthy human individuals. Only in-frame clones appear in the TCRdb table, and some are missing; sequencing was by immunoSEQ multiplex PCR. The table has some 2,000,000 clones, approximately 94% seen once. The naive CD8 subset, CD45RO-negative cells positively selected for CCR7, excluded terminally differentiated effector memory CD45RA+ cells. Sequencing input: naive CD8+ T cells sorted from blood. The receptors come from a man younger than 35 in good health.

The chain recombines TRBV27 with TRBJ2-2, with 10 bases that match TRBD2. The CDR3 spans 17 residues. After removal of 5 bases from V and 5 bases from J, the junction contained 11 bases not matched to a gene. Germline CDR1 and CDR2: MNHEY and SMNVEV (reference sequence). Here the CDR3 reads CASSPDPSGSWTGELFF. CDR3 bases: TGTGCCAGCAGTCCCGACCCTAGCGGGAGTTGGACCGGGGAGCTGTTTTTT.

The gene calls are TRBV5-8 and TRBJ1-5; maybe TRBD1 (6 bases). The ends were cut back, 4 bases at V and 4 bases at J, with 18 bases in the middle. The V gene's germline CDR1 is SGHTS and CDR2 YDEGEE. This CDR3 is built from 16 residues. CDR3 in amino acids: CASSHDDWGLNQPQHF. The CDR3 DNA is TGTGCCAGCAGCCACGATGATTGGGGGCTGAATCAGCCCCAGCATTTT.

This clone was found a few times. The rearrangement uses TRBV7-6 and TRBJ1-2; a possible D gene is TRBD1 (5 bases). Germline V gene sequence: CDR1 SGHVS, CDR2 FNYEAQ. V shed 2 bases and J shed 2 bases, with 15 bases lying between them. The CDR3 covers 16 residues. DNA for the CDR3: TGTGCCAGCAGCTTACATCCGGGACCGACAAACTATGGCTACACCTTC. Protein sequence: CASSLHPGPTNYGYTF. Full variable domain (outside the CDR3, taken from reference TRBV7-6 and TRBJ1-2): GAGVSQSPRYKVTKRGQDVALRCDPISGHVSLYWYRQALGQGPEFLTYFNYEAQQDKSGLPNDRFSAERPEGSISTLTIQRTEQRDSAMYRCASSLHPGPTNYGYTFGSGTRLTVV.

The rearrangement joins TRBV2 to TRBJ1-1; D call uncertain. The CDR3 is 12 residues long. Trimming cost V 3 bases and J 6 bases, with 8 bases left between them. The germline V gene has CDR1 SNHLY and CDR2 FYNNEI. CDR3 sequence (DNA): TGTGCCAGCAGTGATCGGGTGGCTGAAGCTTTCTTT. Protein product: CASSDRVAEAFF.

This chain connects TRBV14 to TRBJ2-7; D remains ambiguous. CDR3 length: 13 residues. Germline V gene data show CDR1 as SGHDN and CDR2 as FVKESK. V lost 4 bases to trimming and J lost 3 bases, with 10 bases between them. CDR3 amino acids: CASSPPLVYEQYF. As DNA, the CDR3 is TGTGCCAGCAGCCCCCCTTTGGTCTACGAGCAGTACTTC.

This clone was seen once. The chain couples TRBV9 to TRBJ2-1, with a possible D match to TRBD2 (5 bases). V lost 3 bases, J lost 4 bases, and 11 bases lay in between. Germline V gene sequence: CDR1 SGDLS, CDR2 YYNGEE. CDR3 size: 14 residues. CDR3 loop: CASSDGSDYNEQFF. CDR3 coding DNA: TGTGCCAGCAGCGATGGTAGCGATTACAATGAGCAGTTCTTC.

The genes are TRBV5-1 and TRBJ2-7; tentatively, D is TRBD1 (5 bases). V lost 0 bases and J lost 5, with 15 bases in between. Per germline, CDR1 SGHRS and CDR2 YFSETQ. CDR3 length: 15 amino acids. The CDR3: CASSLAVGAAHEQYF. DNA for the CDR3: TGCGCCAGCAGCTTGGCGGTAGGGGCAGCCCACGAGCAGTACTTC. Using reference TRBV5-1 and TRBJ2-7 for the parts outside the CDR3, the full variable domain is KAGVTQTPRYLIKTRGQQVTLSCSPISGHRSVSWYQQTPGQGLQFLFEYFSETQRNKGNFPGRFSGRQFSNSRSEMNVSTLELGDSALYLCASSLAVGAAHEQYFGPGTRLTVT.

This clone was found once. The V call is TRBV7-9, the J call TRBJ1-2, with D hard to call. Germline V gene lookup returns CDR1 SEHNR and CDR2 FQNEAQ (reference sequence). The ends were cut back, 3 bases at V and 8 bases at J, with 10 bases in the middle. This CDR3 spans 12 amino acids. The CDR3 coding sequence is TGTGCCAGCAGCTTTACTCCCGAAGGCTACACCTTC. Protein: CASSFTPEGYTF.

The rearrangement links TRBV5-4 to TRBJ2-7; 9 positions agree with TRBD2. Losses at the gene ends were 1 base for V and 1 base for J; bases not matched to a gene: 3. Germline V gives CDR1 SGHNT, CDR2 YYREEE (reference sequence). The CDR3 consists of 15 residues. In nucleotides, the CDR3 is TGTGCCAGCAGCTTGCTAGCGGGGCCTTCCTACGAGCAGTACTTC. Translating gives CASSLLAGPSYEQYF. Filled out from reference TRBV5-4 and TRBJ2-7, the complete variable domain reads ETGVTQSPTHLIKTRGQQVTLRCSSQSGHNTVSWYQQALGQGPQFIFQYYREEENGRGNFPPRFSGLQFPNYSSELNVNALELDDSALYLCASSLLAGPSYEQYFGPGTRLTVT.

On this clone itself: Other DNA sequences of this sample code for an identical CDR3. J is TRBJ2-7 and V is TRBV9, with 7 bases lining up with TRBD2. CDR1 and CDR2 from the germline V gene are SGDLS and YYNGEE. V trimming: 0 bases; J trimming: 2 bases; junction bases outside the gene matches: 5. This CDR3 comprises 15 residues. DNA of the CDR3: TGTGCCAGCAGCGTAGGTGCGGGAGCGGCCTACGAGCAGTACTTC. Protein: CASSVGAGAAYEQYF.

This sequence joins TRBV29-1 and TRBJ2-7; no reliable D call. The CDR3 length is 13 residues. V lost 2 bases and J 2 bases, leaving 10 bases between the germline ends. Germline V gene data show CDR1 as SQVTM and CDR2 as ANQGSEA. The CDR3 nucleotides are TGCAGCGTTGAATCCTCTACGACCTACGAGCAGTACTTC. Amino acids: CSVESSTTYEQYF.

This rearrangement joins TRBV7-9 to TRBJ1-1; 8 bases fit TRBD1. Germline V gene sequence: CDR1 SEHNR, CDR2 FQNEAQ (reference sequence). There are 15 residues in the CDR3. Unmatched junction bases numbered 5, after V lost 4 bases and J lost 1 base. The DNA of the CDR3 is TGTGCCAGCAGCTCTGAAGGACAGGGGAACACTGAAGCTTTCTTT. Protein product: CASSSEGQGNTEAFF.

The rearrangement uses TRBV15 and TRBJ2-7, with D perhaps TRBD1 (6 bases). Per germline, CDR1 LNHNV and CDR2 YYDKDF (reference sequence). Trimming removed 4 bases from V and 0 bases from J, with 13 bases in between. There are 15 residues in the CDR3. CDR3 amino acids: CATSTSRGSSYEQYF. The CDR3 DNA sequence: TGTGCCACCAGCACTTCCAGGGGAAGCTCCTACGAGCAGTACTTC.

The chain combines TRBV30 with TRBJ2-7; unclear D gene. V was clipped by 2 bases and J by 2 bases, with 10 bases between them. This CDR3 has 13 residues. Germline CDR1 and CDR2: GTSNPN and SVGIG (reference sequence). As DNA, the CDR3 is TGTGCCTGGAGTTCGAGTATACCCTACGAGCAGTACTTC. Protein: CAWSSSIPYEQYF. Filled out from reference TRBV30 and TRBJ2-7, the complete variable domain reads SQTIHQWPATLVQPVGSPLSLECTVEGTSNPNLYWYRQAAGRGLQLLFYSVGIGQISSEVPQNLSASRPQDRQFILSSKKLLLSDSGFYLCAWSSSIPYEQYFGPGTRLTVT.

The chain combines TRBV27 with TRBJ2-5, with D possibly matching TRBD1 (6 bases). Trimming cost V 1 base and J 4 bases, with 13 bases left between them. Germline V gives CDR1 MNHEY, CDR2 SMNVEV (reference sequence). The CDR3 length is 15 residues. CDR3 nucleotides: TGTGCCAGCAGTTTATACGCAGGGGTAATAGAGACCCAGTACTTC. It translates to CASSLYAGVIETQYF.

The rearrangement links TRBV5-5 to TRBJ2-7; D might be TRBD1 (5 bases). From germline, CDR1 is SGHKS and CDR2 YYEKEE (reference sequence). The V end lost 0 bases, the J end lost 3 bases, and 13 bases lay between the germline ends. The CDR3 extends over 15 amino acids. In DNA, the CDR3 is TGTGCCAGCAGCTTGGTTACAGGCCCTGGCTACGAGCAGTACTTC. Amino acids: CASSLVTGPGYEQYF.

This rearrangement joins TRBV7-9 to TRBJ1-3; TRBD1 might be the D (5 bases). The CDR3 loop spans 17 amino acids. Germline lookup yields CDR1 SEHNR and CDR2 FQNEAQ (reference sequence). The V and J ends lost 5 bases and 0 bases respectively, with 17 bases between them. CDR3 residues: CASSPPGGPSSGNTIYF. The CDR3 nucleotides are TGTGCCAGCAGCCCCCCCGGGGGTCCGAGCTCTGGAAACACCATATATTTT.

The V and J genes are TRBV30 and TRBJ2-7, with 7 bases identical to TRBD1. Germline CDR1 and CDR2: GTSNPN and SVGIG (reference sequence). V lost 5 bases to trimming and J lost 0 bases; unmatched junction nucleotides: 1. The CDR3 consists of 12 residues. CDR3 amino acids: CAWDRDSYEQYF. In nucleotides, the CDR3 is TGTGCCTGGGACAGGGACTCCTACGAGCAGTACTTC.